Included here is one T cell receptor beta chain sequence, with context. The sample holds one count of this clone. This receptor's antigen is unknown. No clone much larger than this one lies a single base away; base qualities are absent. The CDR3 runs 15 residues from the cysteine to the phenylalanine. Just CDR3 DNA is preserved here, 45 bases in frame from base 1. Per the germline V gene (reference sequence), LNHDA is the CDR1 and SQIVND is the CDR2. V and J are truncated by 7 bases and 4 bases respectively, leaving an intervening sequence of 17 bases. These data come from a study of blood T cell repertoires in COVID-19 (dated by TCRdb to the early 2020s). About the study as a whole: Samples from collaborators originated in the United States, Italy and Spain and spanned both the acute and convalescent phases of COVID-19. The prospective study material was composed of cDNA or gDNA derived from T cells, B-cell-depleted T cells, or PBMCs. Deeply sampled blood TCRbeta repertoires from subjects exposed to, actively infected with, or recovered from COVID-19 were included in the dataset. A freely available public database, intended as a resource for researchers studying the immune response to SARS-CoV-2, is where the repertoires were released. Samples came from the ongoing ImmuneRACE study (first 160 participants) plus 1,254 subjects from 6 global collaborators. The sample metadata nearly always contained a de-identified subject ID, COVID-19 status, age in years and sex. Where HLA class I and class II types were available, the types were taken from metadata supplied by the sample provider, not from assay-based typing.

TCRbeta CDR3 regions were amplified from genomic DNA by means of the immunoSEQ Assay, a bias-controlled multiplex PCR. In the source study's methods: Nucleated cell counts per sample were estimated from amplification of reference gene primers within the assay. To quantify the absolute abundance of each unique TCRbeta CDR3 rearrangement, sequence reads were collapsed and filtered. For each sample, productive Simpson clonality was calculated as the square root of Simpson's diversity index across productive rearrangements. TCRdb retrieved this table from immuneACCESS and kept in-frame rearrangements only. Not all clones are present; in checked studies, unresolved V genes account for under half, and no reason is known for the remainder. Clone size and the V and J calls come from that table; the DNA yielded D and trimming. Recorded for this sample are some 200,000 clones; around 80% of them occurred a single time. The ten largest account for 15% to 20% of the sample.

Enrolling through a virtual design, the prospective study's participants ranged in age from roughly 18 to 89 years and lived across some 23 United States geographic areas. In the prospective study, participants were assigned to cohorts based on the clinical history participants reported in a screening survey and a study questionnaire. For ImmuneRACE Cohort 3, a participant was defined as recovered based on two consecutive negative NP/OP PCR tests, clearance by a healthcare professional, or resolution of symptoms. In the prospective study, mobile phlebotomists collected whole blood, serum and a nasopharyngeal or oropharyngeal swab from each participant. Additional blood draws and questionnaires over an approximately two-month period could optionally be provided by prospective study participants. Prospective study blood samples were shipped either frozen or at room temperature before DNA extraction.

Overall study results and their limits: The quantity of clinical and demographic metadata differed by source and by participant and was supplied without curation.

The clonotype originates from a woman in her fifties or sixties who had recovered from COVID-19. This receptor chain uses TRBV19 and TRBJ1-3, with TRBD1 perhaps the D gene, on 5 matching bases. Source material: PBMCs or T cells enriched from blood (not recorded which). The DNA sequence is given as TGTGCCAGTACTGACCGGGGACTGTCCGGAAACACCATATATTTT. This sequence encodes CASTDRGLSGNTIYF.